This paragraph reports one T cell receptor (beta chain). The record originates from a study of cytomegalovirus exposure and HLA in healthy donors. Study-wide background: As released early, the data held 70 million to 100 million unique TCRs from HLA-typed donors. Ancestry clustering placed 81% of several hundred genotyped donors in the Caucasian-associated cluster.

A multiplex PCR was run with 60 Vbeta primers and 13 Jbeta primers. Libraries were prepared by immunoSEQ multiplex PCR; TCRdb keeps only in-frame clonotypes and omits some of them. The sample consists of some 130,000 clones, about four fifths of them appearing once. The sample consisted of PBMCs. The TCR was taken from a male donor in good health and CMV-seropositive.

The CDR3 nucleotides are TGTGCCAGCAGTTACAACAGGGGTAATCAGCCCCAGCATTTT. Protein product: CASSYNRGNQPQHF. The chain couples TRBV6-5 to TRBJ1-5, with 7 nucleotides matching TRBD1. CDR3 length equals 14 residues. The germline gives CDR1 MNHEY, CDR2 SVGAGI. V shed 2 bases, J shed 4 bases, and the junction held 2 bases outside the gene matches.